This T cell receptor (beta chain) was identified in a study of cytomegalovirus exposure and HLA in healthy donors. The wider study: Of all 400 or so donors who were genotyped, under 90% belonged to the Caucasian-associated ancestry cluster. Study-level findings and limits: TCR beta V- and J-gene trimming, according to a later analysis, was linked to a missense DCLRE1C variant. Earlier analysis looked at TCR beta V segments, and most were productive about 87% or about 30% of the time.

PCR used 60 Vbeta primers and 13 Jbeta primers. TCRdb keeps only in-frame clones here, not all; method: immunoSEQ multiplex PCR. There are under 200,000 clones in the sample; about 80% occur only once, and under 2.5% lies in the top ten. CDR1 and CDR2 (germline): SEHNR, FQNEAQ (reference sequence). CDR3 length: 15 amino acids. Trimming at V came to 4 bases and at J to 7 bases, leaving 11 bases not matched to a gene. In its sample, this clone was seen once. No antigen is known for it. Other DNA sequences from this sample encode an identical CDR3 as well. Sequences were obtained from PBMCs. The clonotype was recovered from a man aged 45 to 65 in good health and CMV-seropositive. J is TRBJ1-1 and V is TRBV7-9; TRBD1 matches at 8 bases. CDR3 loop: CASSSSPDRAGEAFF. For the CDR3, the DNA is TGTGCCAGCAGCTCATCACCGGACAGGGCGGGTGAAGCTTTCTTT.